This T cell receptor (beta chain) was captured in a study of human T cells and chemical hapten exposure. Study details: The patients were mostly female; they had alopecia areata, totalis or universalis. Study conclusions and caveats: TCRs at a frequency above 1 in 1000 stayed unchanged with DPC sensitization.

Library construction involved attaching unique molecular identifiers to individual cDNA molecules, which allowed quantitative, reproducible TCR counting. TCRdb independently ran MiXCR on the RACE reads; one entry per CDR3 protein. The sample has 85,000 to 100,000 distinct CDR3 sequences; around 12% are singletons. The CDR3 consists of 16 residues. Germline CDR1 and CDR2: SGHTA and FQGNSA. Trimming removed 5 bases at V and 4 bases at J, with 20 bases between. Noted time point: patch test 1, 2 weeks after DPC sensitization. As for treatment: therapeutic diphenylcyclopropenone sensitization with weekly scalp DPC. Comment on this clonotype: Antigen: not known.

The sample consisted of whole blood, taken in connection with sensitization to the hapten diphenylcyclopropenone (DPC). This clonotype was obtained from a woman in her thirties or forties with alopecia areata. Some clones in this sample may be carry-over from other donors' samples. The genes are TRBV7-2 and TRBJ1-1; possible D gene TRBD1, 5 bases. CDR3 protein: CASSGAFGRTTTEAFF. Here the CDR3 DNA reads TGTGCCAGCAGCGGGGCGTTTGGACGGACGACCACTGAAGCTTTCTTT.